This TCR beta chain is from a study of T cells expressing NK-cell markers. About the research overall: The study drew TCR beta repertoires from sorted CD3+CD56+NKG2C+, CD3+CD56+NKG2C- and CD3+CD56-NKG2C+ T cells.

Study-wide findings and caveats: In a handful of donors, dominant clonotypes made up about 25-60.1% of CD3+CD56-NKG2C+ cells.

Germline assignment: CDR1 SEHNR and CDR2 FQNEAQ (reference sequence). The CDR3 sequence is 12 residues long. UMI-tagged 5'RACE template switching yielded the TCR beta cDNA. For each CDR3 protein, TCRdb gives one entry from its re-call of the 5' RACE reads, without DNA. The listing contains 550,000 to 600,000 distinct CDR3 sequences. A remark on this clonotype: Antigen: not known.

Sample: blood T cells: a sorted CD56 or NKG2C T cell subset, CD4+ or CD8+ T cells, or bulk PBMC T cells (not recorded which). The source of this sequence is a man younger than 35 in good health. This chain links TRBV7-9 with TRBJ2-1; TCRdb reports TRBD1, a call that lacks DNA to check it against. CDR3 residues: CASSLQGDEQFF. Variable domain in full (rest from reference TRBV7-9 and TRBJ2-1): DTGVSQNPRHKITKRGQNVTFRCDPISEHNRLYWYRQTLGQGPEFLTYFQNEAQLEKSRLLSDRFSAERPKGSFSTLEIQRTEQGDSAMYLCASSLQGDEQFFGPGTRLTVL.